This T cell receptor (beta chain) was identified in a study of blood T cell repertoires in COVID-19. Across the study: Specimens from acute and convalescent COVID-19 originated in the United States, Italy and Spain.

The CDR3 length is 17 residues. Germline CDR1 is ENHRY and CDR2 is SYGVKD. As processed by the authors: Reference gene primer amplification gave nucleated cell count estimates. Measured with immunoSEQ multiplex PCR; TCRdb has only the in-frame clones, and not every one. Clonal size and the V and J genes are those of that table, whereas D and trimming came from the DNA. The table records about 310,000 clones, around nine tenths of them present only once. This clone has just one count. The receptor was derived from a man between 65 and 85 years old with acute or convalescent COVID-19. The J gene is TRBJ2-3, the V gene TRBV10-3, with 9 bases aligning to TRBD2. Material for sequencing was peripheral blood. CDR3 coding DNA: TGTGCTACCCGGGAGCGGGGGGTCACGAGGGGCACAGATACGCAGTATTTT. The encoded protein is CATRERGVTRGTDTQYF.